This T cell receptor beta chain originates from a study of CD8+ T cells in alopecia areata. Germline V gives CDR1 SGHVS, CDR2 FQNEAQ. This CDR3 spans 15 amino acids. V lost 5 bases and J lost 0, with 8 bases in between. Samples from alopecia areata patients were lesional scalp punch biopsies and peripheral blood. Isolated RNA was reverse transcribed into cDNA used as the sequencing template. Generated by immunoSEQ multiplex PCR, the TCRdb table keeps only in-frame clones and is missing some. The sample yields about 110,000 clones, about 60% seen once. V is TRBV7-8 and J is TRBJ2-6; TRBD2 might be the D (6 bases). Sample: NKG2D-low CD8+ T cells sorted from blood. This sequence was found in a human donor with alopecia areata. The CDR3 DNA is TGTGCCAGCAGCCTGGGACTCTCTGGGGCCAACGTCCTGACTTTC. It encodes CASSLGLSGANVLTF.